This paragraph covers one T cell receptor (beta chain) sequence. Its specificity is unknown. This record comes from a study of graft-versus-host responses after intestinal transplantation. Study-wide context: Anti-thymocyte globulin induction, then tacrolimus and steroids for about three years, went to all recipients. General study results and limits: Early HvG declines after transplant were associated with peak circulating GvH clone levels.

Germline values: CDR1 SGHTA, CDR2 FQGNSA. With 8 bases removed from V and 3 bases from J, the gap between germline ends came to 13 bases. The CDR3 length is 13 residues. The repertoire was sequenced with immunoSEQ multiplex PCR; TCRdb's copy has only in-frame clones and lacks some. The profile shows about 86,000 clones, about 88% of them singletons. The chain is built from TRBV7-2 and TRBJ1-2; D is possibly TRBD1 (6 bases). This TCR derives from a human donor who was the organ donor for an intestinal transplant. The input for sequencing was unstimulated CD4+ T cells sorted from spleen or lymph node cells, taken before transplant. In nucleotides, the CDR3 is TGTGCCAGCTGTCAGGACAGACACTATGGCTACACCTTC. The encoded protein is CASCQDRHYGYTF. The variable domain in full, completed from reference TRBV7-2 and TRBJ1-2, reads GAGVSQSPSNKVTEKGKDVELRCDPISGHTALYWYRQSLGQGLEFLIYFQGNSAPDKSGLPSDRFSAERTGGSVSTLTIQRTQQEDSAVYLCASCQDRHYGYTFGSGTRLTVV.